This TCR beta chain derives from a study of Graves' ophthalmopathy and Graves' hyperthyroidism. For the study at large: At initial diagnosis, peripheral blood was obtained, and this preceded any treatment.

Amplification from RNA transcripts yielded the TCR beta CDR3 regions. Second-round multiplex PCR came after first-round RT-PCR with HTBI primers. TCRdb used MiXCR to reprocess the multiplex PCR reads, holding one entry per CDR3 protein. This sample has 500,000 to 800,000 distinct CDR3 sequences; 35% to 45% occur once, and the top ten carry more than 2.5%. The germline gives CDR1 ENHRY, CDR2 SYGVKD. The CDR3 contains 13 residues. V gave up 5 bases and J gave up 2 bases, with 9 bases separating them. Sequences were obtained from peripheral blood. The V call is TRBV10-3, the J call TRBJ1-2; TRBD1 might be the D (5 bases). The TCR sequence derives from an adult man with Graves' ophthalmopathy. This CDR3 reads CAISYGTNYGYTF. CDR3 nucleotide sequence: TGTGCCATCAGTTACGGGACGAACTATGGCTACACCTTC.